The 14 T cell receptor beta chains below were found in one sample sequenced in a study of shared clonotypes between healthy human individuals. Naive CD8 cells, CD45RO-negative and positively selected for CCR7, excluded terminally differentiated effector memory CD45RA+ cells. The assay was immunoSEQ multiplex PCR, and TCRdb's table has in-frame clones only and misses some. Here the sample spans some 1,900,000 clones, just under 95% being singletons. Sequenced material: naive CD8+ T cells sorted from blood. The receptors were sampled from a man between 18 and 29 years old in good health.

The rearrangement uses TRBV10-3 and TRBJ2-7, with 7 bases that match TRBD1. The junction had 1 base not matched to a gene; V was cut back by 0 bases and J by 2 bases. In germline, CDR1 is ENHRY, CDR2 SYGVKD. The CDR3 sequence is 14 residues long. DNA of the CDR3: TGTGCCATCAGTGAGTCGGGGACAGCCTACGAGCAGTACTTC. Translated: CAISESGTAYEQYF.

The chain combines TRBV13 with TRBJ2-3, with a tentative D call TRBD1 (6 bases). The V and J ends lost 5 bases and 1 base respectively, with 13 bases between them. CDR1 is PRHDT and CDR2 is FYEKMQ in the germline V gene (reference sequence). The CDR3 spans 15 residues. In DNA form, the CDR3 reads TGTGCCAGCAGCCCCGAGGGGGAAGGCACAGATACGCAGTATTTT. Amino acid sequence: CASSPEGEGTDTQYF.

The chain links TRBV7-9 to TRBJ1-2; D unresolved. CDR1 SEHNR and CDR2 FQNEAQ come from the germline V gene (reference sequence). The CDR3 consists of 16 residues. V lost 5 bases and J lost 7, with 23 bases in between. Here the CDR3 reads CASSRELFLNGAGYTF. The CDR3 DNA is TGTGCCAGCAGCCGAGAATTATTTCTTAACGGCGCTGGCTACACCTTC.

The chain joins TRBV4-3 to TRBJ2-1, with TRBD2 matching over 10 bases. CDR1 and CDR2 (germline): LGHNA, YSLEER. The CDR3 is made up of 21 amino acids. V shed 2 bases and J 0 bases; nucleotides not matched to a gene: 16. CDR3 sequence (DNA): TGCGCCAGCAGCCAAAGAATGACTAGCGGGTACGGGACTATCTCCTACAATGAGCAGTTCTTC. The encoded protein is CASSQRMTSGYGTISYNEQFF.

The CDR3 here is CASRSQGYSNQPQHF. The CDR3 nucleotides are TGTGCCAGCAGATCACAGGGTTATAGCAATCAGCCCCAGCATTTT. The chain is built from TRBV28 and TRBJ1-5; TRBD1 might be the D (6 bases). The CDR3 is made up of 15 amino acids. V was trimmed by 6 bases and J by 0 bases, leaving 12 bases between them. The germline V gene encodes CDR1 MDHEN and CDR2 SYDVKM.

Only one count was recorded for this clone. The rearrangement joins TRBV13 to TRBJ2-2; D remains unclear. Germline V gene lookup returns CDR1 PRHDT and CDR2 FYEKMQ (reference sequence). V lost 3 bases and J 0 bases, leaving 5 bases between the germline ends. CDR3 length: 14 residues. CDR3 sequence (DNA): TGTGCCAGCAGCTTTTCTACGAACACCGGGGAGCTGTTTTTT. Translation gives CASSFSTNTGELFF.

The chain employs TRBV23-1 and TRBJ1-2; D remains unclear. TRBV23-1 is an ORF; its function is uncertain. The CDR3 loop spans 14 amino acids. V was pared by 0 bases and J by 4 bases, with 9 bases between. The DNA of the CDR3 is TGCGCCAGCAGTCAATCGGAGGTACCCTATGGCTACACCTTC. It is translated as CASSQSEVPYGYTF.

This chain connects TRBV9 to TRBJ2-1, with TRBD2 matching 9 bases. The CDR3 has 14 residues. V was clipped by 6 bases and J by 7 bases; unmatched bases: 8. Germline-derived CDR1 and CDR2 are SGDLS and YYNGEE. CDR3 region: CASTRLAENNEQFF. The CDR3 DNA reads TGTGCCAGCACCCGACTAGCGGAGAATAATGAGCAGTTCTTC.

The rearrangement joins TRBV6-1 to TRBJ1-2; TRBD1 might be the D (5 bases). The CDR3 loop spans 14 amino acids. V gave up 7 bases and J gave up 4 bases, with 16 bases separating them. Germline CDR1 is MNHNS and CDR2 is SASEGT. The CDR3 sequence is CASMALGTGYGYTF. In DNA form, the CDR3 reads TGTGCCAGCATGGCCCTCGGGACGGGCTATGGCTACACCTTC.

The chain recombines TRBV5-6 with TRBJ2-3; the match to TRBD2 covers 8 bases. Germline V gene sequence: CDR1 SGHDT, CDR2 YYEEEE. This CDR3 comprises 15 residues. The V gene end was trimmed by 2 bases and the J gene end by 4 bases; junction bases not matched to a gene: 6. The DNA of the CDR3 is TGTGCCAGCAGCTTCTCCGGGAGGGGGTCAGATACGCAGTATTTT. Translated: CASSFSGRGSDTQYF.

The chain is built from TRBV18 and TRBJ1-1; 7 bases line up with TRBD1. Germline V gene data show CDR1 as KGHSH and CDR2 as LQKENI. CDR3 length: 16 amino acids. V gave up 3 bases and J gave up 0 bases; unmatched junction bases: 7. CDR3 amino acids: CASSPETGTVNTEAFF. CDR3 DNA sequence: TGTGCCAGCTCACCGGAAACCGGGACAGTGAACACTGAAGCTTTCTTT. The full variable domain, completed using reference TRBV18 and TRBJ1-1, is NAGVMQNPRHLVRRRGQEARLRCSPMKGHSHVYWYRQLPEEGLKFMVYLQKENIIDESGMPKERFSAEFPKEGPSILRIQQVVRGDSAAYFCASSPETGTVNTEAFFGQGTRLTVV.

The CDR3 loop reads CASSYYGTTNTGELFF. The CDR3 DNA follows: TGTGCCAGCAGTTACTACGGGACTACGAACACCGGGGAGCTGTTTTTT. The rearrangement uses TRBV6-5 and TRBJ2-2, with 7 bases identical to TRBD2. The germline gives CDR1 MNHEY, CDR2 SVGAGI. CDR3 length: 16 residues. The V and J ends lost 1 base and 0 bases, in that order; junction bases with no gene match: 2.

V gene TRBV9 combines with J gene TRBJ2-1; TRBD1 matches 10 bases. The trim removed 3 bases at V and 0 bases at J, leaving 3 bases unmatched. Per germline, CDR1 SGDLS and CDR2 YYNGEE. The length of the CDR3 is 16 residues. The CDR3 DNA sequence: TGTGCCAGCAGCGGCAGACAGGGGGCCTCCTACAATGAGCAGTTCTTC. This codes for CASSGRQGASYNEQFF.

The J gene is TRBJ2-7, the V gene TRBV7-9; D possibly corresponds to TRBD1 (5 bases). V gave up 5 bases and J gave up 6 bases, with 11 bases separating them. Germline CDR1 and CDR2: SEHNR and FQNEAQ (reference sequence). The CDR3 runs to 12 residues. This CDR3 reads CASSTTVSEQYF. CDR3 in DNA: TGTGCCAGCAGCACGACAGTTAGCGAGCAGTACTTC.